These 32 T cell receptor beta chains came from one sample sequenced in a study of early T cells in non-severe SARS-CoV-2 infection. TCRdb re-called the 5' RACE reads with MiXCR, one entry per CDR3 protein. In the table there are more than 65,000 distinct CDR3 sequences, around 13% of which are singletons. Sample: whole blood. The receptor source for this set is an adult who was a healthcare worker with PCR-confirmed SARS-CoV-2 infection or an uninfected control (not recorded which).

This clonotype has at least ten counts. The V and J genes are TRBV10-3 and TRBJ2-2; no definite D call. There are 12 residues in the CDR3. The ends were cut back, 8 bases at V and 4 bases at J, with 8 bases in the middle. The germline V gene encodes CDR1 ENHRY and CDR2 SYGVKD. The chain's CDR3 is CAIRSSTGELFF. CDR3 sequence (DNA): TGTGCCATCCGGTCGAGCACCGGGGAGCTGTTTTTT.

This clonotype was recorded at least ten times. The rearrangement uses TRBV20-1 and TRBJ1-5; D unresolved. This CDR3 comprises 17 residues. In germline, CDR1 is DFQATT, CDR2 SNEGSKA (reference sequence). Trimming stripped 0 bases from V and 0 bases from J, with 15 bases between. This CDR3 is CSARDRAQRYSNQPQHF. In DNA form, the CDR3 reads TGCAGTGCTAGAGATCGGGCGCAGCGGTATAGCAATCAGCCCCAGCATTTT.

This clonotype appeared many times. V and J are TRBV6-6 and TRBJ2-1; 10 bases align to TRBD1. CDR3 length: 16 residues. V shed 8 bases and J 4 bases; nucleotides not matched to a gene: 11. The germline CDR1 and CDR2 sequences are MNHNY and SVGAGI (reference sequence). The CDR3 DNA reads as TGTGCCAGCCTACCCCCGTGGGACAGGGGTTACAATGAGCAGTTCTTC. This encodes CASLPPWDRGYNEQFF.

This clonotype was picked up many times. The J gene is TRBJ1-2, the V gene TRBV6-5; a possible D gene is TRBD1 (5 bases). CDR1 is MNHEY, CDR2 SVGAGI, per germline. The CDR3 consists of 13 residues. Trimming shortened V by 5 bases and J by 11 bases, and 18 bases separated the two germline ends. In DNA form, the CDR3 reads TGTGCCAGCAGTGCTCCGGGACGGGGAAGGTACACCTTC. Its translation is CASSAPGRGRYTF.

At least ten counts were recorded for this clonotype. The genes are TRBV18 and TRBJ2-1, with 13 positions matching TRBD2. The CDR3 runs to 17 residues. J gave up 5 bases and V 3 bases, and 7 bases lay outside the gene matches. From germline, CDR1 is KGHSH and CDR2 LQKENI. CDR3 sequence reads: CASSPPTSGGANNEQFF. For the CDR3, the DNA is TGTGCCAGCTCACCTCCTACTAGCGGGGGGGCGAACAATGAGCAGTTCTTC.

This clonotype was detected only a few times. The rearrangement links TRBV7-2 to TRBJ2-7, with D possibly matching TRBD2 (5 bases). V was cut by 6 bases and J by 0 bases, with 9 bases left in between. Germline CDR1 and CDR2: SGHTA and FQGNSA. The CDR3 runs 13 residues. The CDR3 DNA sequence: TGTGCCAGCAGGACGGGGAGCTCCTACGAGCAGTACTTC. Its translation is CASRTGSSYEQYF.

This clonotype was found many times. This chain connects TRBV18 to TRBJ2-7, with D hard to call. The CDR3 totals 14 residues. The germline V gene has CDR1 KGHSH and CDR2 LQKENI. The V gene lost 4 bases and the J gene lost 3 bases, with 13 bases spanning the gap. The CDR3 region is CASSLGPRSYEQYF. DNA of the CDR3: TGTGCCAGCTCACTTGGGCCGAGAAGCTACGAGCAGTACTTC.

In its sample, this clonotype was seen many times. This chain joins TRBV29-1 and TRBJ2-5; D assignment may be TRBD1 or TRBD2 (6 bases each). The V and J ends lost 5 bases and 2 bases respectively, with 15 bases between them. Germline V gene data show CDR1 as SQVTM and CDR2 as ANQGSEA. This CDR3 has 14 amino acids. This CDR3 reads CSVQQGGGQETQYF. The CDR3 coding sequence is TGCAGCGTTCAACAGGGAGGAGGACAAGAGACCCAGTACTTC.

This clonotype was observed at least ten times. The chain joins TRBV13 to TRBJ2-1; a possible D gene is TRBD2 (7 bases). The V gene's germline CDR1 is PRHDT and CDR2 FYEKMQ (reference sequence). The CDR3 runs to 14 residues. V lost 2 bases, J lost 7 bases, and 12 bases lay in between. CDR3 bases: TGTGCCAGCAGCTTACGGGGGGCAGGGAATGAGCAGTTCTTC. This encodes CASSLRGAGNEQFF.

The chain uses TRBV5-6 and TRBJ2-2, with D tentatively TRBD1 (5 bases). V lost 5 bases and J 5 bases, leaving 13 bases between the germline ends. CDR3 length: 14 amino acids. Per the germline V gene, CDR1 is SGHDT and CDR2 is YYEEEE. In DNA, the CDR3 is TGTGCCAGCAGACCAGGGCTGCAAACCGGGGAGCTGTTTTTT. It translates to CASRPGLQTGELFF.

This clonotype was detected many times. V is TRBV11-2 and J is TRBJ1-2, with 7 nucleotides matching TRBD1. The CDR3 totals 14 residues. Germline CDR1 is SGHAT and CDR2 is FQNNGV. J gave up 10 bases and V 5 bases, and 13 bases lay outside the gene matches. The CDR3 region has the DNA TGTGCCAGCAGCCCCCGGGACAGAGGAACGAACTACACCTTC. Amino acid sequence: CASSPRDRGTNYTF.

This clonotype was observed many times. The chain has TRBV20-1 and TRBJ2-1; D uncertain. This CDR3 comprises 16 residues. Trimming removed 3 bases from V and 4 bases from J, with 19 bases in between. Germline CDR1 and CDR2: DFQATT and SNEGSKA (reference sequence). CDR3 bases: TGCAGTGCTAGCCGTGTAGAGAAACTAACTTACAATGAGCAGTTCTTC. This gives the protein CSASRVEKLTYNEQFF.

This clonotype showed up just a few times. V usage is TRBV29-1 and J usage is TRBJ1-6, with a weak D call TRBD1 (5 bases). V lost 4 bases and J lost 11, with 15 bases in between. Germline CDR1 SQVTM, CDR2 ANQGSEA. This CDR3 region has 13 residues. CDR3 loop: CSVGDARGAPLHF. CDR3 sequence (DNA): TGCAGCGTTGGGGACGCGAGAGGGGCACCCCTCCACTTT.

This clonotype has ten or more counts. This chain connects TRBV20-1 to TRBJ2-2, with TRBD1 identical over 9 bases. Trimming took 3 bases from V and 5 from J; bases not matched to a gene: 7. CDR1 and CDR2 (germline): DFQATT, SNEGSKA (reference sequence). The CDR3 has 15 residues. As DNA, the CDR3 is TGCAGTGCTAGCCCACAGGGGGCATCGACCGGGGAGCTGTTTTTT. Translation: CSASPQGASTGELFF.

The V call is TRBV3-1, the J call TRBJ2-2; the D gene is possibly TRBD2 (5 bases). V lost 1 base and J 7 bases, leaving 10 bases between the germline ends. Germline V gene lookup returns CDR1 LGHDT and CDR2 YNNKEL (reference sequence). The CDR3 runs to 14 residues. The chain's CDR3 is CASSQVGVSGELFF. For the CDR3, the DNA is TGTGCCAGCAGCCAAGTGGGAGTTAGCGGGGAGCTGTTTTTT.

CDR3 in amino acids: CASSSARNEQFF. The CDR3 DNA reads TGTGCCAGCAGTTCCGCAAGGAATGAGCAGTTCTTC. The V gene is TRBV6-5, the J gene TRBJ2-1, with D hard to call. The CDR3 consists of 12 residues. Germline V gene lookup returns CDR1 MNHEY and CDR2 SVGAGI. V shed 4 bases and J shed 7 bases, with 8 bases lying between them.

V is TRBV28 and J is TRBJ1-2, with TRBD1 as a possible D gene (5 bases). The CDR3 runs to 13 residues. Trimming took 3 bases from V and 8 from J, leaving 13 bases between them. Germline values: CDR1 MDHEN, CDR2 SYDVKM. CDR3 nucleotide sequence: TGTGCCAGCAGTTTGTGGCAGGGTGGAGGCTACACCTTC. This encodes CASSLWQGGGYTF.

In this sample, this clonotype turned up many times. V and J are TRBV18 and TRBJ2-5, with TRBD2 matching 10 bases. V shed 2 bases and J 1 base; nucleotides not matched to a gene: 4. Germline V gives CDR1 KGHSH, CDR2 LQKENI. CDR3 length equals 16 residues. The CDR3 sequence is CASSPGTSATQETQYF. The CDR3 coding sequence is TGTGCCAGCTCACCAGGGACTAGCGCAACCCAAGAGACCCAGTACTTC.

In its sample, this clonotype was seen many times. The chain couples TRBV12-3 or TRBV12-4 to TRBJ2-1, with 8 bases lining up with TRBD2. The CDR3 sequence is 17 residues long. The J segment lost 1 base and the V segment lost 1 base, leaving 6 bases of the junction unmatched. The CDR3 DNA reads as TGTGCCAGCAGTTTAGAGGCTAGCGGGCTATCCTACAATGAGCAGTTCTTC. This sequence encodes CASSLEASGLSYNEQFF.

This clonotype was observed a handful of times. The rearrangement uses TRBV29-1 and TRBJ2-5; unclear D gene. V lost 3 bases, J lost 4 bases, and 9 bases lay in between. Per the germline V gene, CDR1 is SQVTM and CDR2 is ANQGSEA. The CDR3 has 12 amino acids. The CDR3 DNA sequence: TGCAGCGTTGATCATCCCCTAGAGACCCAGTACTTC. Translating it yields CSVDHPLETQYF.

This clonotype was found a few times. The chain recombines TRBV28 with TRBJ2-5; weak D call: TRBD1 (5 bases). CDR3 length: 13 amino acids. The V gene's germline CDR1 is MDHEN and CDR2 SYDVKM. The ends were cut back, 8 bases at V and 4 bases at J, with 14 bases in the middle. CDR3 bases: TGTGCCAGCTCCCAGGGAAGGGCAGAGACCCAGTACTTC. Encoded protein: CASSQGRAETQYF.

This clonotype was counted many times. The chain is built from TRBV7-9 and TRBJ2-7, with no clear D. Germline V gene lookup returns CDR1 SEHNR and CDR2 FQNEAQ (reference sequence). This CDR3 is 13 amino acids long. Between the trimmed V and J ends, which lost 6 bases and 5 bases, there was a span of 14 bases. CDR3 sequence (DNA): TGTGCCAGCAGTTCAAACTTTGTCCACGAGCAGTACTTC. Encoded protein: CASSSNFVHEQYF.

This clonotype has a count of ten or more. The chain employs TRBV27 and TRBJ1-2; D ambiguous. Germline CDR1 and CDR2: MNHEY and SMNVEV (reference sequence). The CDR3 has 13 residues. V shed 2 bases and J shed 0 bases, with 4 bases lying between them. The CDR3 loop is CASSLRSNYGYTF. The CDR3 DNA reads TGTGCCAGCAGTTTACGGTCTAACTATGGCTACACCTTC.

As to this clonotype: This may be a read error, as it is one base from a much larger clone. The J gene is TRBJ1-5, the V gene TRBV29-1; no reliable D call. The length of the CDR3 is 13 residues. With 6 bases removed from V and 7 bases from J, the gap between germline ends came to 16 bases. CDR1 and CDR2 from the germline V gene are SQVTM and ANQGSEA. CDR3 in DNA: TGCAGCGTGACCACATCCAAAGGACAGCCCCAGCATTTT. Amino acid sequence: CSVTTSKGQPQHF.

This clonotype appeared many times. The J gene is TRBJ1-2, the V gene TRBV6-1; TRBD1 agrees at 7 bases. The CDR3 totals 13 residues. V trimming: 6 bases; J trimming: 8 bases; junction bases outside the gene matches: 9. Germline CDR1 is MNHNS and CDR2 is SASEGT. The CDR3 DNA reads as TGTGCCAGCAGCATAACAGGGGTGGGCGGCTACACCTTC. Translating gives CASSITGVGGYTF.

The J gene is TRBJ2-2, the V gene TRBV6-5, with 7 bases identical to TRBD2. Germline V gene sequence: CDR1 MNHEY, CDR2 SVGAGI. The CDR3 runs to 14 residues. Trimming removed 5 bases from V and 6 bases from J; junction bases left unmatched: 6. CDR3 sequence reads: CASSSGMVAGELFF. As DNA, the CDR3 is TGTGCCAGCAGTAGCGGGATGGTTGCCGGGGAGCTGTTTTTT.

In this sample, this clonotype turned up many times. The rearrangement joins TRBV9 to TRBJ2-3, with 7 nucleotides matching TRBD2. The germline CDR1 and CDR2 sequences are SGDLS and YYNGEE. The CDR3 is made up of 14 amino acids. Trimming took 3 bases from V and 2 from J; bases not matched to a gene: 3. The CDR3 nucleotides are TGTGCCAGCAGCGCGGGGACTACCACAGATACGCAGTATTTT. Residues: CASSAGTTTDTQYF.

This clonotype was detected many times. V gene TRBV20-1 combines with J gene TRBJ2-7; 9 bases line up with TRBD1. This CDR3 contains 15 residues. With V trimmed by 0 bases and J by 3 bases, 6 bases remained unmatched. Germline V lookup: CDR1 DFQATT, CDR2 SNEGSKA (reference sequence). The CDR3 protein is CSARDIQGADYEQYF. As DNA, the CDR3 is TGCAGTGCTAGAGATATACAGGGGGCGGACTACGAGCAGTACTTC.

Notes on this clonotype: This may be a read error, as it is one base from a much larger clone. The chain recombines TRBV6-5 with TRBJ2-6; 8 nucleotides match TRBD1. CDR3 length: 15 residues. The germline CDR1 and CDR2 sequences are MNHEY and SVGAGI. After removal of 5 bases from V and 0 bases from J, the junction contained 0 bases not matched to a gene. As DNA, the CDR3 is TGTGCCAGCAGTACAGGGGGCTCTGGGGCCAACGTCCTGACTTTC. This codes for CASSTGGSGANVLTF.

This clonotype was observed a handful of times. The gene calls are TRBV12-3 or TRBV12-4 and TRBJ1-6; D is perhaps TRBD1 (5 bases). CDR3 size: 15 residues. V was cut by 3 bases and J by 7 bases, with 13 bases left in between. CDR3 region: CASSFQGLENSPLHF. For the CDR3, the DNA is TGTGCCAGCAGTTTTCAGGGACTGGAGAATTCACCCCTCCACTTT.

This clonotype was detected only a few times. The genes are TRBV28 and TRBJ1-6; D unclear. The CDR3 covers 15 residues. V was cut by 2 bases and J by 6 bases, with 11 bases left in between. Germline V CDR1 and CDR2: MDHEN, SYDVKM. The CDR3: CASSLLWQPNSPLHF. CDR3 bases: TGTGCCAGCAGTTTACTATGGCAACCTAATTCACCCCTCCACTTT. The full variable domain, completed using reference TRBV28 and TRBJ1-6, is DVKVTQSSRYLVKRTGEKVFLECVQDMDHENMFWYRQDPGLGLRLIYFSYDVKMKEKGDIPEGYSVSREKKERFSLILESASTNQTSMYLCASSLLWQPNSPLHFGNGTRLTVT.

In this sample, this clonotype turned up many times. The V and J genes are TRBV7-9 and TRBJ1-1, with 7 bases identical to TRBD1. Germline-derived CDR1 and CDR2 are SEHNR and FQNEAQ (reference sequence). The ends lost 3 bases at V and 0 bases at J; junction bases unmatched: 4. CDR3 length equals 15 residues. As DNA, the CDR3 is TGTGCCAGCAGCTTTGGGACAGCCTTGAACACTGAAGCTTTCTTT. It translates to CASSFGTALNTEAFF.